This TCR beta chain derives from a study of T-cell memory formation after mild COVID-19. Study-wide points: CD4+ contracting clones were found mainly in CM and EM, and CD8+ ones in EMRA.

A remark on this clonotype: What it binds is unknown.

The CDR3 is 13 residues long. Trimming left V 7 bases short and J 1 base short, with 10 bases between. A single record per CDR3 protein comes from TCRdb applying MiXCR to the 5' RACE reads. The sample lists under 400,000 distinct CDR3 sequences; 25% to 30% were seen once. The chain couples TRBV12-3 or TRBV12-4 to TRBJ1-1, with D tentatively TRBD1 (5 bases). The sequenced sample consisted of PBMCs or a T cell subset sorted from them (not recorded which). This clonotype was obtained from an adult woman who had mild COVID-19 (a few samples of this study predate the infection). Cell type and time point are not known. CDR3 amino acids: CASTPGTNTEAFF. The DNA for the CDR3 is TGTGCCAGCACCCCAGGGACGAACACTGAAGCTTTCTTT.